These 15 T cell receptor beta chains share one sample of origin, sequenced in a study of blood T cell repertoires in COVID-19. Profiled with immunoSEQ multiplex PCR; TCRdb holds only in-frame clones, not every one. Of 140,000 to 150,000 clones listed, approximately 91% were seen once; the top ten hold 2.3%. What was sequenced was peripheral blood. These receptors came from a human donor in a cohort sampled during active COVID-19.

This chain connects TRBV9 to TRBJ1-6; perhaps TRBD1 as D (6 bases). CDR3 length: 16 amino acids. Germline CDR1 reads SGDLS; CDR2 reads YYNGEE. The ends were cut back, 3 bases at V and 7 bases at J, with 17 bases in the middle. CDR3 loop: CASSAQGQIQNSPLHF. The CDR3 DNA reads TGTGCCAGCAGCGCCCAGGGGCAGATACAAAATTCACCCCTCCACTTT.

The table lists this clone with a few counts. The CDR3 sequence is CASSQDAPAGNLYNEQFF. In DNA form, the CDR3 reads TGCGCCAGCAGCCAAGATGCCCCAGCGGGGAATCTATACAATGAGCAGTTCTTC. This chain links TRBV4-3 with TRBJ2-1; TRBD2 matches at 7 bases. V shed 0 bases, J shed 4 bases, and the junction held 12 bases outside the gene matches. The germline V gene has CDR1 LGHNA and CDR2 YSLEER. CDR3 length: 18 amino acids.

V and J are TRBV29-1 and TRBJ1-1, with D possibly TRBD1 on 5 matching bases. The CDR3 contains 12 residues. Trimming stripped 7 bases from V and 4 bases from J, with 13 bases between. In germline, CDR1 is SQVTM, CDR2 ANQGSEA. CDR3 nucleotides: TGCAGCGCTGGTCAAGGGGTCACTGAAGCTTTCTTT. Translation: CSAGQGVTEAFF.

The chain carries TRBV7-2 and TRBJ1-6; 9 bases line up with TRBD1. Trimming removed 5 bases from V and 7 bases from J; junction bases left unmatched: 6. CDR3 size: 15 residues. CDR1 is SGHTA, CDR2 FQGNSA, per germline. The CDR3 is CASSPAGTGNSPLHF. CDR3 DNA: TGTGCCAGCAGCCCAGCCGGGACAGGGAATTCACCCCTCCACTTT. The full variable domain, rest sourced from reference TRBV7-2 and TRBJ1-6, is GAGVSQSPSNKVTEKGKDVELRCDPISGHTALYWYRQSLGQGLEFLIYFQGNSAPDKSGLPSDRFSAERTGGSVSTLTIQRTQQEDSAVYLCASSPAGTGNSPLHFGNGTRLTVT.

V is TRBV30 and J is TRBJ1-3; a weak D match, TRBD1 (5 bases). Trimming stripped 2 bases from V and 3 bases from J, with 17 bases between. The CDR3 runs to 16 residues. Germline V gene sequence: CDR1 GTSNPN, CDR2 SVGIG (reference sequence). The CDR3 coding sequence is TGTGCCTGGAGTATCGGGGGTCGGTTGGGTGGAAACACCATATATTTT. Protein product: CAWSIGGRLGGNTIYF.

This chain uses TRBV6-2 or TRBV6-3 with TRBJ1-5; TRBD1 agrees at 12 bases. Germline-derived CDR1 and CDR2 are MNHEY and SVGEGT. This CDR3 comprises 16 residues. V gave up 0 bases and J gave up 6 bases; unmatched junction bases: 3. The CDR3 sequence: CASSYSGQGAGQPQHF. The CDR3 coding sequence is TGTGCCAGCAGTTACTCGGGACAGGGGGCTGGTCAGCCCCAGCATTTT.

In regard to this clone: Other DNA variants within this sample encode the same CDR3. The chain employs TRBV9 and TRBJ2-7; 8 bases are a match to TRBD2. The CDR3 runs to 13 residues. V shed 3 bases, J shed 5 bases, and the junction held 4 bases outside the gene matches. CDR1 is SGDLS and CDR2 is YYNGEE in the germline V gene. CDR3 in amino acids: CASSGASGHEQYF. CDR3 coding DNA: TGTGCCAGCAGCGGGGCTAGCGGGCACGAGCAGTACTTC. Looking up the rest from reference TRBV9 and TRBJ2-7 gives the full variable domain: DSGVTQTPKHLITATGQRVTLRCSPRSGDLSVYWYQQSLDQGLQFLIQYYNGEERAKGNILERFSAQQFPDLHSELNLSSLELGDSALYFCASSGASGHEQYFGPGTRLTVT.

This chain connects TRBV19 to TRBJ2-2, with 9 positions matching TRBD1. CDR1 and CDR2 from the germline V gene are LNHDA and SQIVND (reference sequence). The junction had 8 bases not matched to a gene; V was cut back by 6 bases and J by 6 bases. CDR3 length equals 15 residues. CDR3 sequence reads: CASRRRTGVSGELFF. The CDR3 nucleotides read TGTGCCAGTAGGCGTCGGACAGGGGTCTCCGGGGAGCTGTTTTTT.

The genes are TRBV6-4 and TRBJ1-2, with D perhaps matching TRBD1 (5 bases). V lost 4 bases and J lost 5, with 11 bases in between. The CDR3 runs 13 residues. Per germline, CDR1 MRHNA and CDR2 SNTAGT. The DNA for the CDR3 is TGTGCCAGCAGTGGGCGACAGAGGTATGGCTACACCTTC. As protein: CASSGRQRYGYTF.

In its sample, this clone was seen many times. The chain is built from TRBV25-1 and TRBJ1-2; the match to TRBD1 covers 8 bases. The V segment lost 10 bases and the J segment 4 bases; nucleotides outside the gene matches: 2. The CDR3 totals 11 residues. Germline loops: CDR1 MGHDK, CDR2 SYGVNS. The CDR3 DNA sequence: TGTGCCACCGGACAGGGCTATGGCTACACCTTC. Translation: CATGQGYGYTF.

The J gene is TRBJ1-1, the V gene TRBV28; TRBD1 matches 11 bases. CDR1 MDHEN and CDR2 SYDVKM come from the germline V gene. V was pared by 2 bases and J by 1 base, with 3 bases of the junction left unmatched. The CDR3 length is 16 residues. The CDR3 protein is CASSLGTGGENTEAFF. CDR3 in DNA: TGTGCCAGCAGTTTAGGGACAGGGGGAGAGAACACTGAAGCTTTCTTT.

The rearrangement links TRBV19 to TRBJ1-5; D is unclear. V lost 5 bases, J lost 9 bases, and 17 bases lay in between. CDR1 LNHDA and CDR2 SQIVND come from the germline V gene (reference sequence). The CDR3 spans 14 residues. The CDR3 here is CASSLHLDTGPQHF. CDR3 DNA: TGTGCCAGTAGTCTTCATCTCGATACGGGGCCCCAGCATTTT.

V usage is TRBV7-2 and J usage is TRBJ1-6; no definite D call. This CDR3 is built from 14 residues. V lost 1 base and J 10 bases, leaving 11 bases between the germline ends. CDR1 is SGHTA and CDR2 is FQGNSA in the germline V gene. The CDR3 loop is CASSLVAGGSPLHF. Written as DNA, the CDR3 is TGTGCCAGCAGCTTAGTCGCCGGCGGATCACCCCTCCACTTT.

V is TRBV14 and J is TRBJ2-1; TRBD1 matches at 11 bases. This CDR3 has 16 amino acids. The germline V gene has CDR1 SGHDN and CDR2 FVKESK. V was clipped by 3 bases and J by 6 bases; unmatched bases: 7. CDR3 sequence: CASSHPLGTGGNEQFF. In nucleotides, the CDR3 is TGTGCCAGCAGCCATCCCCTGGGGACAGGGGGCAATGAGCAGTTCTTC.

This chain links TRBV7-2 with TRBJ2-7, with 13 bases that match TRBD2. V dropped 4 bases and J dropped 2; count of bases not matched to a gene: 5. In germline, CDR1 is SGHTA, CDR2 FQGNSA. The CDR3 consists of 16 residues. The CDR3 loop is CASSSGLAGSTYEQYF. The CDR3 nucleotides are TGTGCCAGCAGCTCGGGACTAGCGGGGAGTACCTACGAGCAGTACTTC. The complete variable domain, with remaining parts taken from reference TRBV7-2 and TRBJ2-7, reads GAGVSQSPSNKVTEKGKDVELRCDPISGHTALYWYRQSLGQGLEFLIYFQGNSAPDKSGLPSDRFSAERTGGSVSTLTIQRTQQEDSAVYLCASSSGLAGSTYEQYFGPGTRLTVT.